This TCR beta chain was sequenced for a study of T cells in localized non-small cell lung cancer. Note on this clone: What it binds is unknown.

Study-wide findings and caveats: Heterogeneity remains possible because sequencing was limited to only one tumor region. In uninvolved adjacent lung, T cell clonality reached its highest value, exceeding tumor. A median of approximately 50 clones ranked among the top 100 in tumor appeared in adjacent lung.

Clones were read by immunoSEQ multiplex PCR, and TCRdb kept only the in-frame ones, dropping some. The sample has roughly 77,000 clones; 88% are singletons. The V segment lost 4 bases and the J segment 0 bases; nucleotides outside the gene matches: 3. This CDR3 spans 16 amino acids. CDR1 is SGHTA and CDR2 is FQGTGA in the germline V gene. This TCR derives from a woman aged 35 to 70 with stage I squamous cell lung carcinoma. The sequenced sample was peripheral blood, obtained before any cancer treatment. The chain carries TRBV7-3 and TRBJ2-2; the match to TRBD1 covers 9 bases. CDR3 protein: CASSYRQGANTGELFF. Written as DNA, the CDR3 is TGTGCCAGCAGCTATCGACAGGGGGCGAACACCGGGGAGCTGTTTTTT.